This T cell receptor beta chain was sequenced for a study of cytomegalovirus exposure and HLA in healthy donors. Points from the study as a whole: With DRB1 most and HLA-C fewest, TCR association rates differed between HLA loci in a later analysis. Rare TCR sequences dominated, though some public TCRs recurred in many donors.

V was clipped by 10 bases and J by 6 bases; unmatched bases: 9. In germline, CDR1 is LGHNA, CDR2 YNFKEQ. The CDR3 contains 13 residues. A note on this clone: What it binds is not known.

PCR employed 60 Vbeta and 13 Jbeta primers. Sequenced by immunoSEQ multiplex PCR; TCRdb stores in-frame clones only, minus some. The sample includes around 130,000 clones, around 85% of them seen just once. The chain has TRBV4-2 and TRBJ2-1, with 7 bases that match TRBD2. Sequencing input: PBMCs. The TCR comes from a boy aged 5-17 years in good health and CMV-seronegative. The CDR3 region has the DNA TGTGCCATATCGACTAGCCGGGGCAATGAGCAGTTCTTC. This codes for CAISTSRGNEQFF.